What follows describes a single T cell receptor beta chain. The specificity of this receptor is unknown. It has no much larger one-base neighbor in the sample; base qualities were not kept. Naive and memory CD4+ T cells were separated from cryopreserved PBMCs by first enriching for CD4 and then performing EasySep naive CD4+ T cell enrichment. Sorted naive or memory CD4+ T cells (10^5) were grown at a 1:1 ratio with T cell-depleted PBMCs and CEF peptides for roughly ten days. In general, every peptide culture condition was set up in three replicate wells. Ficoll-Paque PLUS gradient centrifugation was used to isolate PBMCs from leukapheresis product or whole blood. PBMCs were either used fresh in the expansion assay or cryopreserved at -140 degrees C. The QIAamp Micro DNA Kit was used to extract genomic DNA from the CD4+ T cells. This sample was taken from a study of CD4 T cells in relation to SARS-CoV-2 and coronaviruses (dated by TCRdb to about 2021). In the study overall: In the ViraFEST assay, PBMCs were cultured with antigen for about eleven days, after which TCR beta CDR3s were sequenced to identify clonal expansions specific to the antigen. Shared crossreactive spike epitopes were mapped to their HLA restriction using patient-derived lymphoblastoid cell lines. Among the roughly twelve convalescent patients, 8 males and 4 females were included, and two of the subjects were Hispanic. At the level of individual TCR clonotypes, the study evaluated whether memory CD4+ T cells crossreact between the spike proteins of SARS-CoV-2 and those of common cold coronaviruses. A different, Illumina-based TCR-beta assay was used to sequence expansion assays from other donors in the study. Across all 12 patients in the convalescent cohort, the median age was roughly 38 years, with a range of about 20 to 75 years. The Adaptive Biotechnologies TCR-sequencing kit was used to sequence samples from a few pre-COVID donors and the naive versus memory experiments, whereas other data were Illumina-based. What the authors observed across the whole study: Compared with monoreactive clones, crossreactive clones had significantly weaker SARS-CoV-2-driven expansion, a result consistent with antigenic imprinting. The study was limited by small numbers of patients and tested TCRs. Since the crossreactivity analysis centred on spike protein, crossreactivity against other viral proteins was not assessed. About 65% of donors had memory CD4+ clonotypes that crossrecognized SARS-CoV-2 and at least one common cold coronavirus spike. Naive versus memory sequencing indicated the assay detects memory recall responses rather than primary responses primed during culture. Pre-pandemic and post-infection samples were not both contributed by any donor, so tracing of the source of pre-existing responses was limited.

CEF-cultured naive and memory CD4+ T cell DNA received survey-level immunoSEQ TCR-beta sequencing. Regarding the original processing steps: During preprocessing, nonproductive sequences were discarded, as were any CDR3s that did not begin with C, did not end with F or W, or were shorter than 7 amino acids. The MANAFEST web app was used to call antigen-specific clonotypes on the basis of expansion compared with the reference and with other culture wells. A clone was considered positive if significant expansion relative to the reference culture was observed in 2 of 3 replicate wells at an FDR below 0.05. To be called positive, a clone also had to show significant expansion compared with every other tandem well and an odds ratio greater than 5. Cultured and uncultured naive and memory CD4+ repertoires were searched for CDR3s previously identified as spike- and CEF-reactive. CDR3 homology was quantified as pairwise Levenshtein distance, calculated with the stringdist R package after three terminal residues were trimmed from each end. This is the immuneACCESS table as TCRdb keeps it, with only in-frame sequences that have V and J called. A part of the clones is gone; compared with another copy, unresolved V genes explain less than half, and the rest is unexplained. The V and J calls and clone size are taken from that table; D and trimming were inferred from the DNA. The sample table holds around 28,000 clones, of which 65% to 80% were seen once. Around 3% of the sample is held by the ten biggest clonotypes.

Specimen: memory CD4+ T cells from PBMCs, cultured in vitro. The sample's cell subset or site label, decoded: memory (non-naive) CD4+ T cells. The clonotype comes from an adult with COVID-19.

CDR3 loop: CASIEQGTGEKLFF. Read as DNA, the sequence is TGTGCCAGCATCGAACAGGGGACTGGTGAGAAACTGTTTTTT. The rearrangement combines TRBV5-6 with TRBJ1-4; the central 7 bases match TRBD1. Taken from cysteine to phenylalanine, the CDR3 has 14 residues. Here the CDR3 DNA is all that survives: 42 bases in frame from base 1. The CDR1 and CDR2 encoded by the germline V gene are SGHDT and YYEEEE. Ends trimmed: V by 6 bases, J by 11 bases; bases unmatched to a gene: 13.